The 30 T cell receptor beta chains below all came from one sample that was sequenced in a study of T cell responses to AZD1222 COVID-19 vaccine. Only in-frame clones appear in the TCRdb table, and some are missing; sequencing was by immunoSEQ multiplex PCR. The table has roughly 150,000 clones, around 91% seen once; the top ten hold 5% to 6.5%. Sequences were derived from peripheral blood, sampled 28 days after the second AZD1222 dose. Every receptor here comes from an adult who received the AZD1222 COVID-19 vaccine.

The DNA of the CDR3 is TGTGCCAGCAGTTTCAGGGGCAATCAGCCCCAGCATTTT. Amino acid sequence: CASSFRGNQPQHF. V and J are TRBV6-2 or TRBV6-3 and TRBJ1-5, with D perhaps matching TRBD1 (5 bases). V dropped 4 bases and J dropped 2 bases, with 6 bases sitting between them. Germline V lookup: CDR1 MNHEY, CDR2 SVGEGT. The length of the CDR3 is 13 residues.

V and J are TRBV5-4 and TRBJ1-4, with D unclear. The CDR3 contains 17 residues. CDR1 and CDR2 from the germline V gene are SGHNT and YYREEE (reference sequence). The V end lost 0 bases, the J end lost 0 bases, and 12 bases lay between the germline ends. This chain's CDR3 is CASSLGTRPATNEKLFF. The CDR3 DNA reads TGTGCCAGCAGCTTGGGTACCCGGCCAGCAACTAATGAAAAACTGTTTTTT. The full variable domain, rest sourced from reference TRBV5-4 and TRBJ1-4, is ETGVTQSPTHLIKTRGQQVTLRCSSQSGHNTVSWYQQALGQGPQFIFQYYREEENGRGNFPPRFSGLQFPNYSSELNVNALELDDSALYLCASSLGTRPATNEKLFFGSGTQLSVL.

V and J are TRBV11-2 and TRBJ1-4; D is uncertain. This CDR3 has 14 residues. Germline loops: CDR1 SGHAT, CDR2 FQNNGV. V lost 6 bases and J 4 bases, leaving 12 bases between the germline ends. The CDR3, as DNA: TGTGCCAGCAGTCTCTACAGTGTTAATGAAAAACTGTTTTTT. Its translation: CASSLYSVNEKLFF.

This clone is a singleton in its sample. The J gene is TRBJ2-1, the V gene TRBV19; D is uncertain. The CDR3 contains 12 residues. Trimming removed 3 bases from V and 11 bases from J, with 11 bases in between. Germline V gene sequence: CDR1 LNHDA, CDR2 SQIVND (reference sequence). CDR3 residues: CASSIGRRKQFF. DNA of the CDR3: TGTGCCAGTAGTATCGGCCGTAGGAAGCAGTTCTTC.

V gene TRBV6-6 combines with J gene TRBJ2-2; D not resolved. Germline lookup yields CDR1 MNHNY and CDR2 SVGAGI (reference sequence). Trimming removed 10 bases at V and 1 base at J, with 16 bases between. The CDR3 is made up of 15 amino acids. CDR3 DNA sequence: TGTGCCATTTCCTCTGGGTGGGGGAACACCGGGGAGCTGTTTTTT. This translates into CAISSGWGNTGELFF.

V usage is TRBV7-2 and J usage is TRBJ1-5; D is unclear. The CDR3 runs to 13 residues. Trimming shortened V by 2 bases and J by 1 base, and 3 bases separated the two germline ends. Germline CDR1 reads SGHTA; CDR2 reads FQGNSA. CDR3 coding DNA: TGTGCCAGCAGCTTAAGGAGCAATCAGCCCCAGCATTTT. Its protein product is CASSLRSNQPQHF.

The V and J genes are TRBV29-1 and TRBJ1-2; 8 nucleotides agree with TRBD1. This CDR3 has 13 amino acids. The trim removed 4 bases at V and 3 bases at J, leaving 4 bases unmatched. From germline, CDR1 is SQVTM and CDR2 ANQGSEA. The CDR3 DNA sequence: TGCAGCGTTGTCACAGGGGGGGACTATGGCTACACCTTC. Translated: CSVVTGGDYGYTF.

This rearrangement joins TRBV7-2 to TRBJ1-5; perhaps TRBD1 as D (5 bases). V was cut by 5 bases and J by 6 bases, with 11 bases left in between. There are 13 residues in the CDR3. Germline CDR1 reads SGHTA; CDR2 reads FQGNSA. CDR3 nucleotide sequence: TGTGCCAGCAGCCGCGGGGGATTTCAGCCCCAGCATTTT. It codes for CASSRGGFQPQHF.

V usage is TRBV30 and J usage is TRBJ1-4, with TRBD1 matching 9 bases. The V gene's germline CDR1 is GTSNPN and CDR2 SVGIG (reference sequence). This CDR3 is built from 13 residues. After removal of 5 bases from V and 7 bases from J, the junction contained 5 bases not matched to a gene. The CDR3 coding sequence is TGTGCCTGGGGGAGACAGGGGGGTGAAAAACTGTTTTTT. It specifies CAWGRQGGEKLFF.

The J gene is TRBJ1-2, the V gene TRBV6-5; D gene unclear. Germline CDR1 MNHEY, CDR2 SVGAGI. This CDR3 is 13 amino acids long. V gave up 0 bases and J gave up 4 bases, with 6 bases separating them. CDR3 residues: CASSYSGGYGYTF. Here the CDR3 DNA reads TGTGCCAGCAGTTACTCGGGAGGCTATGGCTACACCTTC.

This clone has just one count. The chain joins TRBV7-9 to TRBJ1-6; D perhaps matches TRBD1 (5 bases). CDR1 is SEHNR and CDR2 is FQNEAQ in the germline V gene (reference sequence). This CDR3 region has 16 residues. Deletions cut 6 bases from V and 10 bases from J, with 22 bases between. The CDR3 DNA sequence: TGTGCCAGCAGTTCGGGTGCCGGGACGGTGTACTCACCCCTCCACTTT. Protein product: CASSSGAGTVYSPLHF. Filled out from reference TRBV7-9 and TRBJ1-6, the complete variable domain reads DTGVSQNPRHKITKRGQNVTFRCDPISEHNRLYWYRQTLGQGPEFLTYFQNEAQLEKSRLLSDRFSAERPKGSFSTLEIQRTEQGDSAMYLCASSSGAGTVYSPLHFGNGTRLTVT.

The chain is built from TRBV13 and TRBJ1-2; a weak D match, TRBD1 (5 bases). CDR3 length: 14 amino acids. V was clipped by 8 bases and J by 0 bases, with 13 bases between them. Germline loops: CDR1 PRHDT, CDR2 FYEKMQ (reference sequence). The DNA for the CDR3 is TGTGCCAGCGCTAAGGGGTTAGCTAACTATGGCTACACCTTC. It translates to CASAKGLANYGYTF.

V gene TRBV2 combines with J gene TRBJ1-5, with D tentatively TRBD1 (5 bases). The germline V and J ends were trimmed by 4 bases and 0 bases, with 7 bases remaining between them. The CDR3 runs to 14 residues. Germline CDR1 and CDR2: SNHLY and FYNNEI. The CDR3 here is CASSVGASNQPQHF. The CDR3 DNA reads as TGTGCCAGCAGTGTAGGGGCTAGCAATCAGCCCCAGCATTTT. The variable domain in full, with the rest retrieved from reference TRBV2 and TRBJ1-5, is EPEVTQTPSHQVTQMGQEVILRCVPISNHLYFYWYRQILGQKVEFLVSFYNNEISEKSEIFDDQFSVERPDGSNFTLKIRSTKLEDSAMYFCASSVGASNQPQHFGDGTRLSIL.

This CDR3 reads CASRRTADWRSNEQFF. Here the CDR3 DNA reads TGTGCCAGCAGGCGAACCGCGGACTGGAGAAGTAATGAGCAGTTCTTC. V usage is TRBV6-6 and J usage is TRBJ2-1; TRBD2 might be the D (5 bases). V lost 6 bases and J lost 7, with 22 bases in between. The CDR3 is 16 residues long. CDR1 MNHNY and CDR2 SVGAGI come from the germline V gene (reference sequence).

As DNA, the CDR3 is TGTGCCAGCAGCCCGGGCCGCTCGGGCGAGCAGTACTTC. Translated: CASSPGRSGEQYF. V and J are TRBV3-1 (or the pseudogene TRBV3-2) and TRBJ2-7; D unclear. This CDR3 contains 13 residues. V dropped 4 bases and J dropped 6 bases, with 13 bases sitting between them. The germline CDR1 and CDR2 sequences are LGHDT and YNNKEL (reference sequence).

CDR3 coding DNA: TGTGCCAGCAGCGTAGATCAGGGGTCCTACGAGCAGTACTTC. Encoded protein: CASSVDQGSYEQYF. V usage is TRBV9 and J usage is TRBJ2-7, with D maybe TRBD1 (6 bases). This CDR3 contains 14 residues. Trimming took 0 bases from V and 1 from J, leaving 8 bases between them. Germline CDR1 is SGDLS and CDR2 is YYNGEE.

Concerning this clone: Distinct nucleotide sequences in the sample also encode this CDR3. The V gene is TRBV7-2, the J gene TRBJ1-5; the D is unclear. Germline CDR1 reads SGHTA; CDR2 reads FQGNSA. The CDR3 sequence is 12 residues long. The V and J ends lost 3 bases and 4 bases respectively, with 4 bases between them. CDR3 protein: CASSLGNQPQHF. In DNA, the CDR3 is TGTGCCAGCAGCTTGGGTAATCAGCCCCAGCATTTT.

The chain recombines TRBV21-1 with TRBJ2-1; the D call TRBD2 from the table was never checked on the DNA. TRBV21-1 is tagged as a pseudogene. This CDR3 has 16 amino acids. The CDR3 DNA reads as TGTGCCAGCAGCAAAAAGCGGGGGGTGACTTGCAATGAGCAGTTCTTC. It codes for CASSKKRGVTCNEQFF.

The chain joins TRBV6-5 to TRBJ1-2; TRBD1 matches at 12 bases. Germline CDR1 and CDR2: MNHEY and SVGAGI. The V and J ends lost 7 bases and 7 bases, in that order; junction bases with no gene match: 10. The CDR3 is 15 residues long. The CDR3 region has the DNA TGTGCCAGCACCTTACCGGGACAGGGGGCTTTTGGCTACACCTTC. This gives the protein CASTLPGQGAFGYTF.

The chain uses TRBV30 and TRBJ1-2, with 7 bases identical to TRBD1. This CDR3 region has 11 residues. Germline CDR1 and CDR2: GTSNPN and SVGIG (reference sequence). In nucleotides, the CDR3 is TGTGCACGGCAGGGGGAATTTGGCTACACCTTC. Translating it yields CARQGEFGYTF. Variable domain in full (rest from reference TRBV30 and TRBJ1-2): SQTIHQWPATLVQPVGSPLSLECTVEGTSNPNLYWYRQAAGRGLQLLFYSVGIGQISSEVPQNLSASRPQDRQFILSSKKLLLSDSGFYLCARQGEFGYTFGSGTRLTVV.

Turning to this clone: Mismatch with germline at one junction end may stem from a read error. V gene TRBV6-1 combines with J gene TRBJ2-7, with unresolved D. The CDR3 consists of 15 residues. Germline CDR1 MNHNS, CDR2 SASEGT. In nucleotides, the CDR3 is TGTACCAGCAGTGAAGTAGTCAGATTATCCTACGAGCAGTACTTC. Residues: CTSSEVVRLSYEQYF.

The V gene is TRBV19, the J gene TRBJ2-3; D is perhaps TRBD1 (6 bases). Trimming stripped 8 bases from V and 11 bases from J, with 32 bases between. The CDR3 contains 17 residues. Germline CDR1 is LNHDA and CDR2 is SQIVND (reference sequence). The CDR3 sequence is CASSVLTGPVEGGGQYF. The CDR3 DNA is TGTGCCAGTTCCGTATTGACAGGTCCCGTTGAAGGGGGTGGGCAGTATTTT.

The chain is built from TRBV24-1 and TRBJ1-2; 11 bases are shared with TRBD1. Germline V lookup: CDR1 KGHDR, CDR2 SFDVKD. Trimming cost V 10 bases and J 5 bases; bases outside gene matches: 2. The CDR3 has 12 amino acids. The CDR3 reads CATGQGEYGYTF. The DNA for the CDR3 is TGTGCCACGGGACAGGGGGAGTATGGCTACACCTTC.

This chain connects TRBV13 to TRBJ1-3, with D uncertain. CDR3 size: 16 residues. Germline V gene sequence: CDR1 PRHDT, CDR2 FYEKMQ (reference sequence). Deletions cut 2 bases from V and 0 bases from J, with 11 bases between. CDR3 sequence: CASSLYPGTSGNTIYF. CDR3 DNA sequence: TGTGCCAGCAGCTTATACCCAGGCACCTCTGGAAACACCATATATTTT.

In this sample, this clone turned up once. The gene calls are TRBV12-3 or TRBV12-4 and TRBJ1-2, with 9 bases that match TRBD1. The V and J ends lost 10 bases and 8 bases, in that order; junction bases with no gene match: 8. The CDR3 runs 12 residues. This CDR3 is CATGQGRSGYTF. In DNA, the CDR3 is TGTGCCACGGGACAGGGACGGTCCGGCTACACCTTC.

The gene calls are TRBV28 and TRBJ1-5; D is undetermined. The germline V and J ends were trimmed by 5 bases and 6 bases, with 8 bases remaining between them. Germline CDR1 is MDHEN and CDR2 is SYDVKM. This CDR3 is built from 12 residues. The CDR3 nucleotides read TGTGCCAGCAGTGTGGCCCTTCAGCCCCAGCATTTT. This gives the protein CASSVALQPQHF.

The V gene is TRBV5-4, the J gene TRBJ2-1; possibly TRBD2 for D (5 bases). This CDR3 spans 15 amino acids. Germline CDR1 SGHNT, CDR2 YYREEE (reference sequence). Deletions cut 0 bases from V and 5 bases from J, with 12 bases between. The CDR3 bases are TGTGCCAGCAGCTTGGAAGTAGCGAGAAACAATGAGCAGTTCTTC. Protein: CASSLEVARNNEQFF. Complete variable domain (other parts from reference TRBV5-4 and TRBJ2-1): ETGVTQSPTHLIKTRGQQVTLRCSSQSGHNTVSWYQQALGQGPQFIFQYYREEENGRGNFPPRFSGLQFPNYSSELNVNALELDDSALYLCASSLEVARNNEQFFGPGTRLTVL.

J is TRBJ1-4 and V is TRBV7-8; 7 positions match TRBD1. The CDR3 contains 15 residues. Looked up from germline, CDR1 is SGHVS and CDR2 is FQNEAQ. J was trimmed by 7 bases and V by 3 bases; bases with no gene match: 8. As DNA, the CDR3 is TGTGCCAGCAGCTTGAACAGGGGACCGTCTGAAAAACTGTTTTTT. Translated, it gives CASSLNRGPSEKLFF.

The chain carries TRBV5-6 and TRBJ2-1; no definite D call. Trimming left V 2 bases short and J 4 bases short, with 10 bases between. In germline, CDR1 is SGHDT, CDR2 YYEEEE. This CDR3 has 14 amino acids. The DNA for the CDR3 is TGTGCCAGCAGCTTTTGGGGAACTTACAATGAGCAGTTCTTC. Translated: CASSFWGTYNEQFF.

The chain carries TRBV19 and TRBJ1-5, with no clear D. Trimming pared 2 bases from V and 7 bases from J, leaving 12 bases between. Germline CDR1 is LNHDA and CDR2 is SQIVND (reference sequence). The CDR3 length is 14 residues. The CDR3 spells CASSIMDGTQPQHF. The CDR3, as DNA: TGTGCCAGTAGTATAATGGATGGAACCCAGCCCCAGCATTTT.